Below, 5 T cell receptor beta chains from the same sample are listed, as sequenced in a study of blood T cell repertoires in COVID-19. Profiled with immunoSEQ multiplex PCR; TCRdb holds only in-frame clones, not every one. The sample gives roughly 200,000 clones, 82% of which show up once; over 7% is in the top ten. The material sequenced was peripheral blood. The receptors originated from an elderly woman with COVID-19, enrolled during active disease.

The rearrangement links TRBV30 to TRBJ2-1; 8 bases align to TRBD1. V was pared by 4 bases and J by 9 bases, with 11 bases of the junction left unmatched. Germline-derived CDR1 and CDR2 are GTSNPN and SVGIG (reference sequence). The CDR3 runs 14 residues. This CDR3 reads CAWKETGAFREQFF. The CDR3, as DNA: TGTGCCTGGAAGGAGACAGGGGCCTTTCGTGAGCAGTTCTTC.

This sequence joins TRBV28 and TRBJ2-1; 14 bases align to TRBD2. The CDR3 spans 14 residues. Germline trimming cut 2 bases from V and 16 bases from J; bases unmatched to any gene: 7. Per germline, CDR1 MDHEN and CDR2 SYDVKM. CDR3 sequence (DNA): TGTGCCAGCAGTTTAAAGGTGACTAGCGGGAGGGACTTCTTC. It codes for CASSLKVTSGRDFF.

V gene TRBV5-6 combines with J gene TRBJ1-5; TRBD1 is a possible D gene (5 bases). CDR3 size: 15 residues. Germline V CDR1 and CDR2: SGHDT, YYEEEE. Trimming stripped 4 bases from V and 9 bases from J, with 20 bases between. The CDR3 protein is CASSAVGLPFGPQHF. CDR3 nucleotides: TGTGCCAGCAGCGCGGTGGGACTCCCGTTCGGGCCCCAGCATTTT.

The rearrangement joins TRBV5-1 to TRBJ2-3; D remains unclear. This CDR3 comprises 14 residues. Trimming took 0 bases from V and 4 from J, leaving 9 bases between them. Germline CDR1 is SGHRS and CDR2 is YFSETQ. CDR3 sequence (DNA): TGCGCCAGCAGCTTGGTCCAGTCCTCAGATACGCAGTATTTT. Its translation: CASSLVQSSDTQYF.

The J gene is TRBJ2-7, the V gene TRBV7-9; 8 bases align to TRBD1. V lost 5 bases to trimming and J lost 5 bases; unmatched junction nucleotides: 2. In germline, CDR1 is SEHNR, CDR2 FQNEAQ (reference sequence). This CDR3 region has 12 residues. CDR3 coding DNA: TGTGCCAGCAGCCCAGGGGGCCACGAGCAGTACTTC. This encodes CASSPGGHEQYF.